This T cell receptor (beta chain) came from a study of shared clonotypes between healthy human individuals. At the level of the study: CD4 naive and CD4 memory each took three plates per donor, while CD8 naive took two and CD8 memory one. Study-level results: The naive CD4 repertoires of several donors were compared, and about 5% of clonotypes were shared. Compared with memory subsets, naive subsets generally had larger estimated richness.

This CDR3 has 13 amino acids. Looked up from germline, CDR1 is SGHNT and CDR2 is YENEEA. V lost 1 base to trimming and J lost 1 base, with 4 bases between them. Authors' methods: ImmunoSEQ output lacked quality scores and full-length reads, limiting matched filtering. The method was immunoSEQ multiplex PCR; TCRdb's version includes in-frame clones alone and lacks a portion of them. That table gives V, J and clone size, and the DNA gave D and trimming. The sample records roughly 300,000 clones, over 70% being singletons. This clone has more than one count but fewer than ten. Antigen specificity is unknown.

The origin of this receptor is a man younger than 40 in good health. Sequencing input: memory CD4+ T cells sorted from blood. Sample subset: CD45RA-negative fraction. The chain couples TRBV11-3 to TRBJ2-5; D remains unclear. CDR3: CASSLGIQETQYF. The CDR3 DNA follows: TGTGCCAGCAGCTTAGGGATCCAAGAGACCCAGTACTTC.